This is a list of T cell receptor beta chains from one sample in a study of neurological immune-mediated disorders. TCRdb re-called the 5' RACE reads with MiXCR, one entry per CDR3 protein. The table lists about 28,000 distinct CDR3 sequences, about 7% of them singletons. Sequencing was carried out using PBMCs. The receptor set was obtained from a woman in her forties or fifties in good health. Each CDR3 is given with its conserved first and last residue. The order of the fields is CDR3 protein, CDR3 DNA, D gene, J gene, V gene, clone size. A D gene is named only where the DNA matches it firmly. Clone size is given as once, few or many counts, or a class when the clone is expanded.

CDR3 protein: CSARDHKDRMRGTDTQYF; CDR3 DNA: TGCAGTGCTAGAGATCACAAGGACAGGATGAGGGGCACAGATACGCAGTATTTT; D gene: TRBD1; J gene: TRBJ2-3; V gene: TRBV20-1; clone size: many
CDR3 protein: CSAWGGIVQEKLFF; CDR3 DNA: TGCAGTGCTTGGGGGGGCATCGTTCAAGAAAAACTGTTTTTT; D gene: -; J gene: TRBJ1-4; V gene: TRBV20-1; clone size: many
CDR3 protein: CAISPDGVGKAFF; CDR3 DNA: TGTGCCATCAGCCCAGACGGGGTTGGGAAAGCTTTCTTT; D gene: -; J gene: TRBJ1-1; V gene: TRBV10-3; clone size: large
CDR3 protein: CASVTSGLTEQFF; CDR3 DNA: TGTGCCAGCGTTACTAGCGGGTTAACTGAGCAGTTCTTC; D gene: TRBD2; J gene: TRBJ2-1; V gene: TRBV28; clone size: many
CDR3 protein: CASSSGVWTEAFF; CDR3 DNA: TGCGCCAGCAGCTCTGGGGTTTGGACTGAAGCTTTCTTT; D gene: -; J gene: TRBJ1-1; V gene: TRBV5-1; clone size: many
CDR3 protein: CSASITRQGWYQPQHF; CDR3 DNA: TGCAGTGCTAGTATAACGAGACAGGGTTGGTATCAGCCCCAGCATTTT; D gene: TRBD1; J gene: TRBJ1-5; V gene: TRBV20-1; clone size: many
CDR3 protein: CSAQHPPPLTGGYEQYF; CDR3 DNA: TGCAGTGCCCAACACCCACCCCCGCTTACAGGGGGCTACGAGCAGTACTTC; D gene: TRBD1; J gene: TRBJ2-7; V gene: TRBV20-1; clone size: many
CDR3 protein: CASSVPAGDSTEAFF; CDR3 DNA: TGTGCCAGCAGTGTACCTGCTGGGGATTCCACTGAAGCTTTCTTT; D gene: -; J gene: TRBJ1-1; V gene: TRBV2; clone size: many
CDR3 protein: CASSLAGTVGGYTF; CDR3 DNA: TGTGCCAGCAGCTTGGCCGGGACAGTTGGCGGCTACACCTTC; D gene: TRBD1; J gene: TRBJ1-2; V gene: TRBV7-9; clone size: many
CDR3 protein: CASSHYRDREQYF; CDR3 DNA: TGCGCCAGCAGCCATTATCGAGACCGCGAGCAGTACTTC; D gene: -; J gene: TRBJ2-7; V gene: TRBV4-3; clone size: many
CDR3 protein: CASSRGHSGEKLFF; CDR3 DNA: TGTGCCAGCAGCCGAGGCCACTCTGGTGAAAAACTGTTTTTT; D gene: -; J gene: TRBJ1-4; V gene: TRBV12-3/TRBV12-4; clone size: many
CDR3 protein: CASSSEMNTEAFF; CDR3 DNA: TGTGCCAGCAGTTCTGAGATGAACACTGAAGCTTTCTTT; D gene: -; J gene: TRBJ1-1; V gene: TRBV7-2; clone size: many